Each of the 32 T cell receptor beta chains below was sequenced from the same sample in a study of blood T cell repertoires in COVID-19. Using immunoSEQ multiplex PCR, the repertoire was profiled, and TCRdb retains in-frame clones only, with some absent. Of 110,000 or so clones in the sample, roughly 82% were seen once. Sequencing used peripheral blood. All receptors derive from a woman in her thirties or forties with acute or convalescent COVID-19.

On this clone: This sample includes further DNA sequences coding for the same CDR3. This chain connects TRBV3-1 (or the pseudogene TRBV3-2) to TRBJ1-1; D possibly corresponds to TRBD1 (5 bases). Trimming stripped 0 bases from V and 1 base from J, with 6 bases between. CDR1 is LGHDT and CDR2 is YNNKEL in the germline V gene (reference sequence). CDR3 length: 14 residues. CDR3 in amino acids: CASSQEGGNTEAFF. The CDR3 DNA follows: TGTGCCAGCAGCCAAGAGGGGGGGAACACTGAAGCTTTCTTT.

The J gene is TRBJ1-1, the V gene TRBV2; no firm D call. Germline loops: CDR1 SNHLY, CDR2 FYNNEI. The CDR3 is 14 amino acids. The V end lost 4 bases, the J end lost 2 bases, and 11 bases lay between the germline ends. The CDR3 nucleotides are TGTGCCAGCAGTGTACTAGACCGAAACACTGAAGCTTTCTTT. This sequence encodes CASSVLDRNTEAFF.

This clone was seen a few times. J is TRBJ1-2 and V is TRBV3-1 (or the pseudogene TRBV3-2); D unclear. Germline V CDR1 and CDR2: LGHDT, YNNKEL (reference sequence). This CDR3 is 15 amino acids long. The germline V and J ends were trimmed by 2 bases and 6 bases, with 16 bases remaining between them. The CDR3 reads CASSQTLGGNNGYTF. CDR3 DNA: TGTGCCAGCAGCCAAACGCTTGGAGGGAACAATGGCTACACCTTC.

V and J are TRBV6-1 and TRBJ2-1; 9 bases align to TRBD2. CDR1 and CDR2 (germline): MNHNS, SASEGT. V dropped 5 bases and J dropped 7; count of bases not matched to a gene: 6. The CDR3 consists of 14 residues. CDR3 in DNA: TGTGCCAGCAGTTCGTGGCTAGCGGGGAATGAGCAGTTCTTC. This encodes CASSSWLAGNEQFF.

V is TRBV28 and J is TRBJ2-1, with D possibly TRBD2 on 7 matching bases. Germline loops: CDR1 MDHEN, CDR2 SYDVKM. The CDR3 length is 17 residues. The V end was cut by 3 bases, the J end by 7 bases, with 22 bases between. Written as DNA, the CDR3 is TGTGCCAGCAGTTTGGCCACAATGGGGGGGGCGTGGAATGAGCAGTTCTTC. It yields the protein CASSLATMGGAWNEQFF. Variable domain in full (rest from reference TRBV28 and TRBJ2-1): DVKVTQSSRYLVKRTGEKVFLECVQDMDHENMFWYRQDPGLGLRLIYFSYDVKMKEKGDIPEGYSVSREKKERFSLILESASTNQTSMYLCASSLATMGGAWNEQFFGPGTRLTVL.

A few counts support this clone. This chain links TRBV3-1 (or the pseudogene TRBV3-2) with TRBJ1-2; TRBD1 might be the D (5 bases). CDR3 length: 13 amino acids. CDR1 and CDR2 from the germline V gene are LGHDT and YNNKEL (reference sequence). The germline V and J ends were trimmed by 4 bases and 8 bases, with 14 bases remaining between them. For the CDR3, the DNA is TGTGCCAGCAGCCGGCTCGGAGGGGAAGGCTACACCTTC. This sequence encodes CASSRLGGEGYTF.

The gene calls are TRBV27 and TRBJ1-2, with D perhaps matching TRBD1 (5 bases). V dropped 5 bases and J dropped 2 bases, with 18 bases sitting between them. Germline V gene sequence: CDR1 MNHEY, CDR2 SMNVEV (reference sequence). This CDR3 is built from 16 residues. The CDR3 region has the DNA TGTGCCAGCAGTCTAAATTGGGGGGGAGGCAACTATGGCTACACCTTC. Amino acid sequence: CASSLNWGGGNYGYTF.

CDR3 amino acids: CSVSSSSGNTIYF. For the CDR3, the DNA is TGCAGCGTTTCCTCCAGCTCTGGAAACACCATATATTTT. This rearrangement joins TRBV29-1 to TRBJ1-3; D gene unclear. The CDR3 runs to 13 residues. V dropped 5 bases and J dropped 0 bases, with 8 bases sitting between them. Germline V gene lookup returns CDR1 SQVTM and CDR2 ANQGSEA.

The V call is TRBV19, the J call TRBJ1-1; 8 nucleotides line up with TRBD1. The germline gives CDR1 LNHDA, CDR2 SQIVND (reference sequence). This CDR3 has 14 residues. The ends lost 5 bases at V and 8 bases at J; junction bases unmatched: 10. The CDR3 loop reads CASSSRSRDREAFF. The CDR3 coding sequence is TGTGCCAGTAGTTCCAGAAGCCGGGACAGGGAAGCTTTCTTT.

V gene TRBV2 combines with J gene TRBJ2-2; 9 bases are a match to TRBD1. The V segment lost 4 bases and the J segment 7 bases; nucleotides outside the gene matches: 7. The CDR3 runs to 15 residues. From germline, CDR1 is SNHLY and CDR2 FYNNEI. This CDR3 is CASSGRDRVDGELFF. The CDR3 DNA reads as TGTGCCAGCAGTGGCCGGGACAGGGTGGACGGGGAGCTGTTTTTT.

This clone appeared a single time. This rearrangement joins TRBV11-2 to TRBJ1-3, with D unclear. Germline loops: CDR1 SGHAT, CDR2 FQNNGV. The CDR3 loop spans 14 amino acids. The ends were cut back, 2 bases at V and 0 bases at J, with 5 bases in the middle. The CDR3 bases are TGTGCCAGCAGCTTATCAGTCTCTGGAAACACCATATATTTT. Residues: CASSLSVSGNTIYF. Full variable domain (missing parts from reference TRBV11-2 and TRBJ1-3): EAGVAQSPRYKIIEKRQSVAFWCNPISGHATLYWYQQILGQGPKLLIQFQNNGVVDDSQLPKDRFSAERLKGVDSTLKIQPAKLEDSAVYLCASSLSVSGNTIYFGEGSWLTVV.

The chain has TRBV9 and TRBJ1-3; 7 bases align to TRBD1. CDR3 length: 16 residues. The V gene's germline CDR1 is SGDLS and CDR2 YYNGEE. V lost 3 bases to trimming and J lost 2 bases; unmatched junction nucleotides: 8. DNA for the CDR3: TGTGCCAGCAGCGCCGCAGGGGGGATGGCTGGAAACACCATATATTTT. Translated: CASSAAGGMAGNTIYF.

This clone was seen only a few times. This rearrangement joins TRBV5-6 to TRBJ1-4; unclear D gene. Germline V gene sequence: CDR1 SGHDT, CDR2 YYEEEE. The CDR3 length is 15 residues. The V end lost 0 bases, the J end lost 0 bases, and 6 bases lay between the germline ends. CDR3 loop: CASSLVGATNEKLFF. CDR3 sequence (DNA): TGTGCCAGCAGCTTGGTCGGTGCAACTAATGAAAAACTGTTTTTT.

This clone appeared a few times. This rearrangement joins TRBV4-1 to TRBJ2-2, with 7 bases lining up with TRBD2. Per the germline V gene, CDR1 is MGHRA and CDR2 is YSYEKL. The junction had 8 bases not matched to a gene; V was cut back by 1 base and J by 6 bases. The CDR3 length is 16 residues. This CDR3 reads CASSQATSVYSGELFF. CDR3 sequence (DNA): TGCGCCAGCAGCCAAGCAACTAGCGTCTATTCCGGGGAGCTGTTTTTT.

The rearrangement joins TRBV28 to TRBJ2-5; 9 bases fit TRBD2. Germline CDR1 MDHEN, CDR2 SYDVKM. CDR3 length: 15 amino acids. Trimming took 6 bases from V and 4 from J; bases not matched to a gene: 9. The DNA for the CDR3 is TGTGCCAGCAGAAAATTAGGCGGGGGGGTAGAGACCCAGTACTTC. Protein: CASRKLGGGVETQYF.

The gene calls are TRBV19 and TRBJ1-5; D gene ambiguous. V was clipped by 5 bases and J by 1 base, with 12 bases between them. Germline assignment: CDR1 LNHDA and CDR2 SQIVND (reference sequence). The CDR3 covers 15 residues. CDR3 in amino acids: CASSLGGNSNQPQHF. The CDR3 DNA reads as TGTGCCAGTAGTTTAGGAGGGAACAGCAATCAGCCCCAGCATTTT.

The chain recombines TRBV11-2 with TRBJ1-1; the D gene is possibly TRBD1 (6 bases). The CDR3 extends over 15 amino acids. Looked up from germline, CDR1 is SGHAT and CDR2 is FQNNGV. Trimming shortened V by 1 base and J by 2 bases, and 11 bases separated the two germline ends. The CDR3 nucleotides read TGTGCCAGCAGCTTAGTACAGGGAAGAAACACTGAAGCTTTCTTT. It translates to CASSLVQGRNTEAFF.

This clone was detected only a few times. The chain combines TRBV19 with TRBJ1-1, with TRBD1 matching 7 bases. Germline V gene sequence: CDR1 LNHDA, CDR2 SQIVND (reference sequence). The trim removed 2 bases at V and 3 bases at J, leaving 6 bases unmatched. This CDR3 is built from 15 residues. CDR3 amino acids: CASSIRGQGYTEAFF. The CDR3, as DNA: TGTGCCAGTAGTATAAGGGGGCAGGGGTACACTGAAGCTTTCTTT. Supplemented by reference TRBV19 and TRBJ1-1, the full variable domain reads DGGITQSPKYLFRKEGQNVTLSCEQNLNHDAMYWYRQDPGQGLRLIYYSQIVNDFQKGDIAEGYSVSREKKESFPLTVTSAQKNPTAFYLCASSIRGQGYTEAFFGQGTRLTVV.

This chain links TRBV30 with TRBJ2-7, with D possibly matching TRBD2 (6 bases). V dropped 8 bases and J dropped 7 bases, with 15 bases sitting between them. CDR3 length: 11 amino acids. Germline lookup yields CDR1 GTSNPN and CDR2 SVGIG (reference sequence). Here the CDR3 reads CASSYREEQYF. The CDR3 DNA reads TGTGCCAGCTCCTATCGGGAGGAGCAGTACTTC.

J is TRBJ2-1 and V is TRBV15; TRBD1 matches at 9 bases. Germline CDR1 LNHNV, CDR2 YYDKDF (reference sequence). The CDR3 is made up of 15 amino acids. V shed 6 bases and J 10 bases; nucleotides not matched to a gene: 13. The CDR3 spells CATRGGQGFSLEQFF. DNA of the CDR3: TGTGCCACCAGGGGAGGACAGGGGTTTTCCCTAGAGCAGTTCTTC. Full variable domain (missing parts from reference TRBV15 and TRBJ2-1): DAMVIQNPRYQVTQFGKPVTLSCSQTLNHNVMYWYQQKSSQAPKLLFHYYDKDFNNEADTPDNFQSRRPNTSFCFLDIRSPGLGDTAMYLCATRGGQGFSLEQFFGPGTRLTVL.

V gene TRBV29-1 combines with J gene TRBJ1-2; 7 bases match TRBD1. Trimming cost V 2 bases and J 0 bases; bases outside gene matches: 0. The length of the CDR3 is 13 residues. CDR1 and CDR2 (germline): SQVTM, ANQGSEA. Written as DNA, the CDR3 is TGCAGCGTTGAACAGGGGGCTAACTATGGCTACACCTTC. It specifies CSVEQGANYGYTF.

This chain uses TRBV7-2 with TRBJ2-5; D possibly corresponds to TRBD2 (7 bases). This CDR3 has 16 amino acids. The germline V gene encodes CDR1 SGHTA and CDR2 FQGNSA. V gave up 1 base and J gave up 4 bases, with 16 bases separating them. As DNA, the CDR3 is TGTGCCAGCAGCTTAGTAGGGGGGGGAATTACAGAGACCCAGTACTTC. Protein product: CASSLVGGGITETQYF.

The gene calls are TRBV21-1 and TRBJ1-2; the table's D call of TRBD1 was not tested on the DNA. TRBV21-1 is deemed a pseudogene. The CDR3 runs to 10 residues. CDR3 sequence: CASSPRTGAF. DNA for the CDR3: TGTGCCAGCAGCCCCCGGACAGGAGCTTTC.

The count of this clone is one. The DNA for the CDR3 is TGTGCCACCAGCAGCGGGGGTTCTGGAAACACCATATATTTT. It is translated as CATSSGGSGNTIYF. The V call is TRBV15, the J call TRBJ1-3; TRBD1 might be the D (5 bases). This CDR3 is 14 amino acids long. The germline V and J ends were trimmed by 3 bases and 1 base, with 7 bases remaining between them. Germline CDR1 and CDR2: LNHNV and YYDKDF (reference sequence).

The table lists this clone with a count of one. V gene TRBV5-1 combines with J gene TRBJ1-5, with no clear D. Trimming pared 1 base from V and 2 bases from J, leaving 4 bases between. The germline V gene has CDR1 SGHRS and CDR2 YFSETQ. This CDR3 region has 13 residues. The CDR3 protein is CASSLSGNQPQHF. The CDR3 DNA is TGCGCCAGCAGCTTGAGCGGCAATCAGCCCCAGCATTTT.

The chain employs TRBV18 and TRBJ1-1; D is unclear. Germline V lookup: CDR1 KGHSH, CDR2 LQKENI. The CDR3 is 16 residues long. The germline V and J ends were trimmed by 4 bases and 5 bases, with 20 bases remaining between them. This CDR3 reads CASSLRRGGRGTEAFF. The CDR3 DNA is TGTGCCAGCTCACTTCGTCGGGGAGGAAGAGGAACTGAAGCTTTCTTT.

This clone has more than one count but fewer than ten. The rearrangement joins TRBV10-3 to TRBJ1-5; D is possibly TRBD1 (6 bases). The length of the CDR3 is 14 residues. Germline V CDR1 and CDR2: ENHRY, SYGVKD. V gave up 6 bases and J gave up 3 bases, with 12 bases separating them. Here the CDR3 DNA reads TGTGCCATCAGCGACCGGGACACCAATCAGCCCCAGCATTTT. Translating gives CAISDRDTNQPQHF.

The chain links TRBV7-6 to TRBJ1-1; 8 bases line up with TRBD1. Trimming cost V 5 bases and J 5 bases; bases outside gene matches: 7. Germline V CDR1 and CDR2: SGHVS, FNYEAQ. The CDR3 spans 14 residues. The CDR3 sequence: CASSPDRAITEAFF. CDR3 nucleotide sequence: TGTGCCAGCAGCCCGGACAGGGCGATAACTGAAGCTTTCTTT.

This chain joins TRBV10-1 and TRBJ1-4, with 8 bases matching TRBD1. The CDR3 sequence is 17 residues long. CDR1 is WNHNN and CDR2 is SYGVQD in the germline V gene (reference sequence). The junction had 13 bases not matched to a gene; V was cut back by 3 bases and J by 7 bases. CDR3 protein: CASSERGPRGTGEKLFF. DNA of the CDR3: TGCGCCAGCAGTGAAAGGGGCCCCCGTGGGACAGGTGAAAAACTGTTTTTT.

The chain couples TRBV7-9 to TRBJ2-1, with 7 bases aligning to TRBD1. The germline gives CDR1 SEHNR, CDR2 FQNEAQ (reference sequence). V trimming: 1 base; J trimming: 15 bases; junction bases outside the gene matches: 6. CDR3 length equals 12 residues. CDR3 coding DNA: TGTGCCAGCAGCTTAGTATTGACAGGGAGGTTCTTC. As protein: CASSLVLTGRFF.

The rearrangement joins TRBV9 to TRBJ2-5; D possibly corresponds to TRBD2 (6 bases). V shed 1 base and J shed 5 bases, with 18 bases lying between them. Germline loops: CDR1 SGDLS, CDR2 YYNGEE. CDR3 length: 16 amino acids. CDR3 in amino acids: CASSVLPRLGGETQYF. The CDR3, as DNA: TGTGCCAGCAGCGTACTTCCCAGACTAGGCGGGGAGACCCAGTACTTC.

This clone was counted only a few times. The CDR3 sequence: CASRLTSGGVSSEQYF. The CDR3 DNA reads TGCGCCAGCAGACTGACTAGCGGGGGGGTGTCAAGCGAGCAGTACTTC. The chain recombines TRBV5-1 with TRBJ2-7, with 14 nucleotides matching TRBD2. The germline V gene has CDR1 SGHRS and CDR2 YFSETQ. The V segment lost 5 bases and the J segment 6 bases; nucleotides outside the gene matches: 10. The CDR3 length is 16 residues.